Listed below are T cell receptor beta chains from one sample, sequenced in a study of blood T cell repertoires in COVID-19. The protocol was immunoSEQ multiplex PCR, while the TCRdb copy is restricted to in-frame clones and leaves out a portion. Of some 270,000 clones in the sample, around 92% were seen once. Sequences were obtained from PBMCs or T cells enriched from blood (not recorded which). The receptors stem from a woman between 55 and 75 years old who had recovered from COVID-19. Both conserved end residues are trimmed from each CDR3.

CDR3aa,v_gene
ASSPLMTESETQY,TRBV7-6
ATSESGGAADTQY,TRBV24-1
ASSRDSNYGYT,TRBV12-3/TRBV12-4
IRGALNTEAF,TRBV30
ASSYGTPGVNEQF,TRBV5-1
ASSANRVLRSPLH,TRBV9
ASSWTGTEAF,TRBV5-4
ASSLEGDSSGYT,TRBV5-1
ASSLVGIAGGIGTQY,TRBV5-1
ASSNQGYSNQPQH,TRBV19
ASSFGQGDTEAF,TRBV7-9
ATSDHTGGPNQPQH,TRBV24-1
ASTWGGINSPLH,TRBV28
ASTLTGTSYEQY,TRBV13
ASSLATGSEQY,TRBV7-9
ASSWGSGTIETQY,TRBV11-3
ASSLMVGDQETQY,TRBV5-1
ASRERGGYT,TRBV28
ASSDRAAAYEQY,TRBV11-3
ASSPQLAAEQF,TRBV5-4
ATSSLGNRGVYGYT,TRBV15
ASSQRAKSYT,TRBV23-1
ASSEPGSPGRF,TRBV14
AWSVESYEQY,TRBV30
AIGVTNTGELF,TRBV10-3
ASSKNPGQGSTDTQY,TRBV5-1
ASSLAGTRVSDTQY,TRBV5-1
ASSPRATGSSYNEQF,TRBV27
ASSYNFRGNTEAF,TRBV6-5
ASSSTPAGQSSYNSPLH,TRBV5-1
ASSRDSPTNEKLF,TRBV28
ASSSWGRQNEGYNSPLH,TRBV7-9
ASSVRVGVTEAF,TRBV10-2
ASSGTDATNEKLF,TRBV25-1
ASTPTNSNQPQH,TRBV2
ASSDGLAGRKETQY,TRBV10-1
ASSDVLAVGEQF,TRBV6-1
ASSFFGNYEVT,TRBV28
ASSQTTANTGELF,TRBV4-1
ASSLAGGIEGRNQPQH,TRBV28
SASFPGGSNQPQH,TRBV20-1
ASSRDRGLPGELF,TRBV11-2
ASSPQRWGEETQY,TRBV18
ASSLWDRNTEAF,TRBV27
ASSEEAIYGYT,TRBV10-1
ASSLSPKQF,TRBV12-3/TRBV12-4
ASSIGLTEAF,TRBV19
ASSPGTSDLSEQF,TRBV6-2/TRBV6-3
ASSPQYRGRIYGYT,TRBV27
ASYIRPGNNQPQH,TRBV6-5
APSRNSPLH,TRBV21-1